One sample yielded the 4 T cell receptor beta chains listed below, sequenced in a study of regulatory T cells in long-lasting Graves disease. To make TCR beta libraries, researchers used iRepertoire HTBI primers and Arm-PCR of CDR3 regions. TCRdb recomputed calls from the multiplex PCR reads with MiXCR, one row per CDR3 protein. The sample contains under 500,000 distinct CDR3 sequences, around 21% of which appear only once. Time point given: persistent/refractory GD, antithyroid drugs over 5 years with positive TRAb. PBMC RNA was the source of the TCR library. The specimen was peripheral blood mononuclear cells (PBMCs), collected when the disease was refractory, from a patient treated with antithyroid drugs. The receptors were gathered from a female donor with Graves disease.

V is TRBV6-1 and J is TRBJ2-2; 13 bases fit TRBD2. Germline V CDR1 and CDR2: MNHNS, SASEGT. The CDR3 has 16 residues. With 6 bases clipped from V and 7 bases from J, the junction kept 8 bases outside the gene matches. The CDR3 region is CASRDTSGRASGELFF. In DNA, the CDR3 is TGTGCCAGCAGAGATACTAGCGGGAGGGCGAGCGGGGAGCTGTTTTTT.

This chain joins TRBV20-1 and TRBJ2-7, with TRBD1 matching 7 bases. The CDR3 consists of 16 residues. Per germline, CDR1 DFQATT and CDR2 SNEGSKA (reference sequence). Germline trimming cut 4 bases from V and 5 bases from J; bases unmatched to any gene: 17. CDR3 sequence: CSATGTVTPLSHEQYF. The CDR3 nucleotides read TGCAGTGCTACCGGGACAGTTACGCCTCTGTCCCACGAGCAGTACTTC.

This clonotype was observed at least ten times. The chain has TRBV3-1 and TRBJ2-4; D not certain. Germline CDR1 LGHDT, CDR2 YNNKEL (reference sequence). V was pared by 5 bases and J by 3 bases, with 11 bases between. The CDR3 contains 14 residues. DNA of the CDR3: TGTGCCAGCAGCGCCACTGACGTCAAAAACATTCAGTACTTC. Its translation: CASSATDVKNIQYF.

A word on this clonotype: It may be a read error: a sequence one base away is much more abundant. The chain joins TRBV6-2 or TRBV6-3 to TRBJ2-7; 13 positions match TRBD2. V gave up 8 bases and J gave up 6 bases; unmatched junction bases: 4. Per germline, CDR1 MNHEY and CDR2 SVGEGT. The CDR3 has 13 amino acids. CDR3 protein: CASDRLAGGEQYF. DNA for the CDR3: TGTGCCAGCGATAGACTAGCGGGAGGCGAGCAGTACTTC.